These 23 T cell receptor beta chains were sequenced from one sample in a study of memory CD4+ T cells and cytomegalovirus serostatus. The sort gate was single viable CD3+CD4+CD8-CD45RO+ cells for memory CD4+ T cells. The protocol was immunoSEQ multiplex PCR, while the TCRdb copy is restricted to in-frame clones and leaves out a portion. The data hold tens of thousands of clones, with 70% to 75% observed a single time. Sequencing used memory CD4+ T cells from blood. Receptor source: an adult in good health and CMV-seropositive.

V gene TRBV5-4 combines with J gene TRBJ2-7, with D possibly being TRBD2 (5 bases). There are 14 residues in the CDR3. Germline CDR1 is SGHNT and CDR2 is YYREEE (reference sequence). V dropped 3 bases and J dropped 4 bases, with 14 bases sitting between them. Here the CDR3 reads CASSSLAKGYEQYF. The CDR3 DNA sequence: TGTGCCAGCAGCTCTTTAGCGAAAGGTTACGAGCAGTACTTC.

The chain carries TRBV20-1 and TRBJ2-7, with TRBD1 as a possible D gene (6 bases). There are 11 residues in the CDR3. Between the trimmed V and J ends, which lost 6 bases and 5 bases, there was a span of 11 bases. From germline, CDR1 is DFQATT and CDR2 SNEGSKA (reference sequence). The CDR3 loop reads CSATPGDEQYF. DNA of the CDR3: TGCAGTGCAACCCCAGGGGACGAGCAGTACTTC.

This clone has ten or more counts. The chain carries TRBV7-9 and TRBJ1-2; 12 bases line up with TRBD1. The CDR3 consists of 17 residues. CDR1 is SEHNR and CDR2 is FQNEAQ in the germline V gene (reference sequence). V shed 5 bases, J shed 0 bases, and the junction held 7 bases outside the gene matches. CDR3 sequence reads: CASSLTGQGASNYGYTF. The CDR3 DNA is TGTGCCAGCAGCCTCACGGGACAGGGGGCATCTAACTATGGCTACACCTTC.

The genes are TRBV11-2 and TRBJ2-1; no clear D. The V gene lost 3 bases and the J gene lost 5 bases, with 11 bases spanning the gap. Germline V gives CDR1 SGHAT, CDR2 FQNNGV. This CDR3 has 14 amino acids. In DNA form, the CDR3 reads TGTGCCAGCAGCTTCCTACCCCGAGACAATGAGCAGTTCTTC. This gives the protein CASSFLPRDNEQFF.

This clone came up once. This CDR3 reads CASSLFSGEREQYF. The CDR3 DNA reads as TGTGCCAGCAGTTTATTTAGCGGGGAGCGCGAGCAGTACTTC. The gene calls are TRBV28 and TRBJ2-7; 8 positions match TRBD2. The junction had 5 bases not matched to a gene; V was cut back by 1 base and J by 6 bases. CDR1 and CDR2 from the germline V gene are MDHEN and SYDVKM. The CDR3 is 14 amino acids.

The V and J genes are TRBV30 and TRBJ2-7, with 8 bases matching TRBD2. The V gene's germline CDR1 is GTSNPN and CDR2 SVGIG (reference sequence). After removal of 2 bases from V and 5 bases from J, the junction contained 5 bases not matched to a gene. This CDR3 comprises 13 residues. This CDR3 is CAWSNKRENEQYV. The CDR3 coding sequence is TGTGCCTGGAGTAATAAGCGGGAGAACGAGCAGTACGTC.

Details on this clone: Other DNA sequences within the sample encode an identical CDR3. The V gene is TRBV11-2, the J gene TRBJ2-7, with D unclear. The V end lost 5 bases, the J end lost 0 bases, and 11 bases lay between the germline ends. The CDR3 has 14 amino acids. Germline-derived CDR1 and CDR2 are SGHAT and FQNNGV. CDR3 coding DNA: TGTGCCAGCAGCCCCGGATTCAGCTCCTACGAGCAGTACTTC. Amino acid sequence: CASSPGFSSYEQYF.

The chain recombines TRBV19 with TRBJ1-5; no definite D call. Trimming took 5 bases from V and 6 from J, leaving 14 bases between them. CDR1 is LNHDA and CDR2 is SQIVND in the germline V gene (reference sequence). The CDR3 is 14 amino acids. CDR3 bases: TGTGCCAGTAGTTGGGGTATGTTAGGTCAGCCCCAGCATTTT. Protein sequence: CASSWGMLGQPQHF. The full variable domain, rest sourced from reference TRBV19 and TRBJ1-5, is DGGITQSPKYLFRKEGQNVTLSCEQNLNHDAMYWYRQDPGQGLRLIYYSQIVNDFQKGDIAEGYSVSREKKESFPLTVTSAQKNPTAFYLCASSWGMLGQPQHFGDGTRLSIL.

The V and J genes are TRBV7-2 and TRBJ2-4, with D possibly being TRBD1 (5 bases). Germline-derived CDR1 and CDR2 are SGHTA and FQGNSA. The CDR3 spans 16 residues. Trimming removed 3 bases from V and 1 base from J, with 13 bases in between. The CDR3 nucleotides read TGTGCCAGCAGCTTGGCAGGGCCAGGGGCCAAAAACATTCAGTACTTC. Its translation: CASSLAGPGAKNIQYF.

The chain uses TRBV11-2 and TRBJ2-5, with D hard to call. Germline-derived CDR1 and CDR2 are SGHAT and FQNNGV. The CDR3 loop spans 14 amino acids. Trimming shortened V by 5 bases and J by 1 base, and 11 bases separated the two germline ends. The CDR3 loop reads CASSPRRTQETQYF. The CDR3 nucleotides read TGTGCCAGCAGCCCTCGGCGTACCCAAGAGACCCAGTACTTC.

The chain joins TRBV28 to TRBJ2-1; a weak D match, TRBD1 (5 bases). Trimming took 7 bases from V and 0 from J, leaving 10 bases between them. Germline CDR1 is MDHEN and CDR2 is SYDVKM. The CDR3 is 14 amino acids. The CDR3 DNA follows: TGTGCCAGCAAGGGGTCAGACTCCTACAATGAGCAGTTCTTC. This codes for CASKGSDSYNEQFF.

The rearrangement links TRBV2 to TRBJ1-3; D unclear. Trimming cost V 8 bases and J 2 bases, with 10 bases left between them. The CDR3 totals 13 residues. In germline, CDR1 is SNHLY, CDR2 FYNNEI. The CDR3 is CASSEEAGNTIYF. The DNA of the CDR3 is TGTGCCAGCTCCGAGGAGGCTGGAAACACCATATATTTT.

The rearrangement uses TRBV19 and TRBJ1-2; D call uncertain. Trimming stripped 4 bases from V and 4 bases from J, with 7 bases between. The germline CDR1 and CDR2 sequences are LNHDA and SQIVND (reference sequence). The CDR3 is 12 amino acids. The CDR3 here is CASSTNLYGYTF. In nucleotides, the CDR3 is TGTGCCAGTAGTACCAACCTCTATGGCTACACCTTC.

The chain joins TRBV7-2 to TRBJ2-1; D not resolved. From germline, CDR1 is SGHTA and CDR2 FQGNSA. The CDR3 loop spans 13 amino acids. Trimming stripped 5 bases from V and 7 bases from J, with 12 bases between. The CDR3 spells CASSRYRANEQFF. CDR3 nucleotides: TGTGCCAGCAGCCGATATAGGGCGAATGAGCAGTTCTTC.

This clone has a single count. The chain carries TRBV9 and TRBJ2-1; 8 bases fit TRBD2. The V and J ends lost 7 bases and 2 bases, in that order; junction bases with no gene match: 8. CDR1 SGDLS and CDR2 YYNGEE come from the germline V gene. The CDR3 loop spans 15 amino acids. CDR3 protein: CASAMTSAPYNEQFF. The CDR3 nucleotides read TGTGCCAGCGCAATGACTAGCGCTCCCTACAATGAGCAGTTCTTC.

This sequence joins TRBV7-2 and TRBJ1-2; TRBD1 matches 8 bases. The junction had 7 bases not matched to a gene; V was cut back by 2 bases and J by 8 bases. This CDR3 contains 14 residues. Germline assignment: CDR1 SGHTA and CDR2 FQGNSA. CDR3 amino acids: CASSLLQGAAGYTF. The CDR3, as DNA: TGTGCCAGCAGCTTATTGCAGGGGGCGGCGGGCTACACCTTC. Using reference TRBV7-2 and TRBJ1-2 for the parts outside the CDR3, the full variable domain is GAGVSQSPSNKVTEKGKDVELRCDPISGHTALYWYRQSLGQGLEFLIYFQGNSAPDKSGLPSDRFSAERTGGSVSTLTIQRTQQEDSAVYLCASSLLQGAAGYTFGSGTRLTVV.

This clone was observed once. The V call is TRBV9, the J call TRBJ2-5; TRBD1 matches 7 bases. The germline CDR1 and CDR2 sequences are SGDLS and YYNGEE. The CDR3 extends over 14 amino acids. The V and J ends lost 3 bases and 7 bases, in that order; junction bases with no gene match: 9. The CDR3 protein is CASSAAGTAGTQYF. CDR3 in DNA: TGTGCCAGCAGCGCTGCCGGGACAGCTGGGACCCAGTACTTC.

The gene calls are TRBV28 and TRBJ1-1, with D perhaps matching TRBD1 (6 bases). CDR3 size: 15 residues. Germline V gene lookup returns CDR1 MDHEN and CDR2 SYDVKM. V lost 5 bases and J 1 base, leaving 14 bases between the germline ends. The DNA of the CDR3 is TGTGCCAGCAGTCCCGCCCCGGGACAGAACACTGAAGCTTTCTTT. Protein: CASSPAPGQNTEAFF.

The chain carries TRBV6-6 and TRBJ1-5; a weak D match, TRBD1 (6 bases). V lost 6 bases and J lost 1, with 13 bases in between. CDR1 is MNHNY, CDR2 SVGAGI, per germline (reference sequence). The CDR3 runs to 15 residues. CDR3 region: CASSRNRESNQPQHF. CDR3 sequence (DNA): TGTGCCAGCAGCCGGAACAGGGAAAGCAATCAGCCCCAGCATTTT.

The chain links TRBV29-1 to TRBJ1-2; TRBD1 agrees at 7 bases. CDR3 length equals 13 residues. The germline gives CDR1 SQVTM, CDR2 ANQGSEA. V gave up 7 bases and J gave up 7 bases; unmatched junction bases: 12. CDR3 region: CSAWVQGTAGYTF. CDR3 nucleotide sequence: TGCAGCGCTTGGGTACAGGGGACGGCTGGCTACACCTTC.

This clone came up once. The chain recombines TRBV19 with TRBJ1-1; a possible D gene is TRBD1 (6 bases). V lost 5 bases and J lost 10, with 23 bases in between. There are 15 residues in the CDR3. The germline V gene has CDR1 LNHDA and CDR2 SQIVND (reference sequence). CDR3 nucleotides: TGTGCCAGTAGTCCAGGGGTAAGGCCCGGCTCCGGAGCTTTCTTT. Amino acids: CASSPGVRPGSGAFF. Based on the CDR3 plus reference TRBV19 and TRBJ1-1, the full variable domain is DGGITQSPKYLFRKEGQNVTLSCEQNLNHDAMYWYRQDPGQGLRLIYYSQIVNDFQKGDIAEGYSVSREKKESFPLTVTSAQKNPTAFYLCASSPGVRPGSGAFFGQGTRLTVV.

The rearrangement joins TRBV28 to TRBJ2-3, with a possible D match to TRBD2 (6 bases). Germline assignment: CDR1 MDHEN and CDR2 SYDVKM. CDR3 length: 15 residues. V was shortened by 2 bases and J by 3 bases, with 12 bases between the two germline ends. The CDR3 loop is CASSLTSSGTDTQYF. CDR3 in DNA: TGTGCCAGCAGTTTAACTAGCTCGGGAACAGATACGCAGTATTTT.

A single count supports this clone. The V gene is TRBV15, the J gene TRBJ2-7; 9 bases are a match to TRBD1. Trimming took 3 bases from V and 3 from J; bases not matched to a gene: 6. This CDR3 spans 15 amino acids. Germline V CDR1 and CDR2: LNHNV, YYDKDF (reference sequence). CDR3 protein: CATSSFGTGFYEQYF. For the CDR3, the DNA is TGTGCCACCAGCAGCTTCGGGACAGGGTTCTACGAGCAGTACTTC. Drawing the rest from reference TRBV15 and TRBJ2-7, the complete variable domain is DAMVIQNPRYQVTQFGKPVTLSCSQTLNHNVMYWYQQKSSQAPKLLFHYYDKDFNNEADTPDNFQSRRPNTSFCFLDIRSPGLGDTAMYLCATSSFGTGFYEQYFGPGTRLTVT.